This TCR beta chain was obtained from a study of blood T cells in healthy people across ages. About this clonotype itself: One base away lies a much larger clone, so this may be a sequencing read error.

Using a J-beta primer mix together with a sample-barcoded 5' primer, a second PCR was run for roughly 7 to 12 cycles. At least 2.5 million CDR3-containing paired-end reads were obtained per sample. TCRdb independently ran MiXCR on the 5' RACE reads; one entry per CDR3 protein. The top ten clones hold about 9.4% of a sample with 750,000 to 1,000,000 distinct CDR3 sequences, approximately 32% of them seen once. Germline CDR1 is MNHEY and CDR2 is SMNVEV (reference sequence). This CDR3 spans 16 amino acids. The data also belong to a second study, concerning T cells of mothers and their children.

The clonotype comes from a woman aged 40 to 50 in good health. Sequencing was carried out using blood. This chain joins TRBV27 and TRBJ1-5; perhaps TRBD1 as D (5 bases). CDR3 sequence reads: CASSFLGGLTNEPKHF. The CDR3 DNA is TGTGCCAGCAGTTTTCTCGGGGGACTTACCAACGAGCCCAAGCATTTT.